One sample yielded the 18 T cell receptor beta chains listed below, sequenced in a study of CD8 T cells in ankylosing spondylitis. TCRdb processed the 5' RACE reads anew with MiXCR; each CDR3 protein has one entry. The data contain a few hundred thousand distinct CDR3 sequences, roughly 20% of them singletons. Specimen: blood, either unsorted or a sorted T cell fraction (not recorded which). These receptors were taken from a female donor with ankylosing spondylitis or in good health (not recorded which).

The CDR3 here is CASTPRRDTEAFF. DNA of the CDR3: TGTGCCAGCACCCCACGGCGGGACACTGAAGCTTTCTTT. The rearrangement uses TRBV6-6 and TRBJ1-1; no definite D call. Germline values: CDR1 MNHNY, CDR2 SVGAGI (reference sequence). CDR3 length: 13 residues. Trimming cost V 7 bases and J 3 bases, with 12 bases left between them.

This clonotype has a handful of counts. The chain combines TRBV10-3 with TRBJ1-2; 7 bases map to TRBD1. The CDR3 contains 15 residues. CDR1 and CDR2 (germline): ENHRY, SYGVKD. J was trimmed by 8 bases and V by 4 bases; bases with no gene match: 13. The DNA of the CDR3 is TGTGCCATCAGTGTCCGGGACAGACCCCAGCACGGCTACACCTTC. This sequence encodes CAISVRDRPQHGYTF.

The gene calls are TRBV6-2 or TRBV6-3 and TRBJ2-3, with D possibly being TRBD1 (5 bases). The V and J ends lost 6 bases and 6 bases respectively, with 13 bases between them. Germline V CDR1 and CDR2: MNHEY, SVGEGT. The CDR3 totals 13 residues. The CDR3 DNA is TGTGCCAGCAGCAACCGACAGACGGATACGCAGTATTTT. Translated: CASSNRQTDTQYF.

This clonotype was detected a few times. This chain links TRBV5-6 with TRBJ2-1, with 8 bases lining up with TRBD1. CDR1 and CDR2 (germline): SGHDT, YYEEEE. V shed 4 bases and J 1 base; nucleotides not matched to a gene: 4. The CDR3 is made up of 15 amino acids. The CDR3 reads CASSIQGASYNEQFF. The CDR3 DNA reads TGTGCCAGCAGCATCCAGGGGGCTTCCTACAATGAGCAGTTCTTC.

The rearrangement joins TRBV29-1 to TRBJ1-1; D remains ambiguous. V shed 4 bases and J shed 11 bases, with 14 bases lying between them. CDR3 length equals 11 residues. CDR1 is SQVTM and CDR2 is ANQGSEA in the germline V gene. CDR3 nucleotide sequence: TGCAGCGTTGCCGACCTAGGGCTTGCTTTCTTT. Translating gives CSVADLGLAFF.

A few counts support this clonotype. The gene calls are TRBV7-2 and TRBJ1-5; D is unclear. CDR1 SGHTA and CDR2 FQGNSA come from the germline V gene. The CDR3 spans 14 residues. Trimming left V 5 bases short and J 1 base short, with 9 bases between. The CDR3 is CASSAKGSNQPQHF. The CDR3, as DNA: TGTGCCAGCAGCGCCAAAGGGAGCAATCAGCCCCAGCATTTT. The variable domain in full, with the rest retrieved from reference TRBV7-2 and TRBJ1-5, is GAGVSQSPSNKVTEKGKDVELRCDPISGHTALYWYRQSLGQGLEFLIYFQGNSAPDKSGLPSDRFSAERTGGSVSTLTIQRTQQEDSAVYLCASSAKGSNQPQHFGDGTRLSIL.

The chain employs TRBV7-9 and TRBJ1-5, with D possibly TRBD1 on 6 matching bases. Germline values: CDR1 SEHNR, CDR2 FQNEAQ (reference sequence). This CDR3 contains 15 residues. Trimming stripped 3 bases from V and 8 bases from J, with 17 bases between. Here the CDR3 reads CASSLGAGRGEPQHF. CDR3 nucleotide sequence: TGTGCCAGCAGCTTGGGGGCTGGTAGGGGAGAGCCCCAGCATTTT.

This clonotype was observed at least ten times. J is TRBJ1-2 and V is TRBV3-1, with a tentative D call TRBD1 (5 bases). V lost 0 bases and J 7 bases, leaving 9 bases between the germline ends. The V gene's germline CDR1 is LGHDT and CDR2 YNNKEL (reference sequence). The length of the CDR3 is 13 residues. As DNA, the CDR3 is TGTGCCAGCAGCCAAGAAATGGGGCTTGGCTACACCTTC. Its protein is CASSQEMGLGYTF. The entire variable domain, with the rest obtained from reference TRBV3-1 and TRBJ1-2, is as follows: DTAVSQTPKYLVTQMGNDKSIKCEQNLGHDTMYWYKQDSKKFLKIMFSYNNKELIINETVPNRFSPKSPDKAHLNLHINSLELGDSAVYFCASSQEMGLGYTFGSGTRLTVV.

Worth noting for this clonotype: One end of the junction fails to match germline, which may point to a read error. CDR3 nucleotide sequence: TGTGCCAGCAGCCGATTGACAGGGGAAGGCACGTTC. Protein product: CASSRLTGEGTF. V usage is TRBV11-2 and J usage is TRBJ1-2; 8 bases align to TRBD1. This CDR3 contains 12 residues. Germline V lookup: CDR1 SGHAT, CDR2 FQNNGV.

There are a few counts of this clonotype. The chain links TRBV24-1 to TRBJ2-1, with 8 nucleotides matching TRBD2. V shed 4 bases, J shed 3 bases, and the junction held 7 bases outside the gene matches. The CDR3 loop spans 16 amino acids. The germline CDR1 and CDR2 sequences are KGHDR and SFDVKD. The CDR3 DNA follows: TGTGCCACCAGTGACCGCAGCGGGAGATACTACAATGAGCAGTTCTTC. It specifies CATSDRSGRYYNEQFF.

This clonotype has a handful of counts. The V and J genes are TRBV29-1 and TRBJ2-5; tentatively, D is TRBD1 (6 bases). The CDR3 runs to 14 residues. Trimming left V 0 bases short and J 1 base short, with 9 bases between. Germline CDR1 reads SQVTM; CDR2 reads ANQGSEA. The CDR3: CSVEEQGGQETQYF. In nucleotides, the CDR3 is TGCAGCGTTGAAGAACAAGGGGGCCAAGAGACCCAGTACTTC.

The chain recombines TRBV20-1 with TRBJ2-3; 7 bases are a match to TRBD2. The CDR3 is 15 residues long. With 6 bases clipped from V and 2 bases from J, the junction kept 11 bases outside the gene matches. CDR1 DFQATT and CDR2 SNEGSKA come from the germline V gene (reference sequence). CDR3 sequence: CSASRTSPLTDTQYF. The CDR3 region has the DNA TGCAGTGCCTCCAGGACTAGTCCGCTCACAGATACGCAGTATTTT.

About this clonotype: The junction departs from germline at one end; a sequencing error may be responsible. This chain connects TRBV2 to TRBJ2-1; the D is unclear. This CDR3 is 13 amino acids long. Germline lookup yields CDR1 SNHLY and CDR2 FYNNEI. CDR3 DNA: TGTGCCAGCAGTGAAGCGGGTGGCAATGAGCAGATCTTC. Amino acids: CASSEAGGNEQIF.

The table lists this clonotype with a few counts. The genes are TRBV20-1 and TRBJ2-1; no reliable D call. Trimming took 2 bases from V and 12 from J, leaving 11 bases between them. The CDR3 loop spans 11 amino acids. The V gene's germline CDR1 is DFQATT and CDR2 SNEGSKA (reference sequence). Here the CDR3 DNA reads TGCAGTGCTAGATCGGACCTGTGGCAGTTCTTC. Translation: CSARSDLWQFF.

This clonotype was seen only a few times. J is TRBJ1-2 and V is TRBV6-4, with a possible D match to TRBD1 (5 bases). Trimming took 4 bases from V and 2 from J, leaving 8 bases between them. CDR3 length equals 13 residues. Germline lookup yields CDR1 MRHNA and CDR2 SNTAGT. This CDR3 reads CASSAGLNYGYTF. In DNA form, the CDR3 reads TGTGCCAGCAGTGCGGGGCTCAACTATGGCTACACCTTC.

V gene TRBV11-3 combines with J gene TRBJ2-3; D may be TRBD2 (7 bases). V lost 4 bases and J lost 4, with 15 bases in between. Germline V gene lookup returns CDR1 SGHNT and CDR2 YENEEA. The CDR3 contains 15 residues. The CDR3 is CASSSREGGPDTQYF. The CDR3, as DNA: TGTGCCAGCAGCTCGAGGGAGGGGGGGCCAGATACGCAGTATTTT. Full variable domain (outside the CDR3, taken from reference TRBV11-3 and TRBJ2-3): EAGVVQSPRYKIIEKKQPVAFWCNPISGHNTLYWYLQNLGQGPELLIRYENEEAVDDSQLPKDRFSAERLKGVDSTLKIQPAELGDSAVYLCASSSREGGPDTQYFGPGTRLTVL.

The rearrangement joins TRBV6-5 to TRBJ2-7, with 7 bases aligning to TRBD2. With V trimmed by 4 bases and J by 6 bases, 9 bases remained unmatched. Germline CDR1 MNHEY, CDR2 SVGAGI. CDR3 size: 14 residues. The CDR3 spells CASSSRTRTGEQYF. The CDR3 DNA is TGTGCCAGCAGTTCCCGGACTAGGACGGGCGAGCAGTACTTC.

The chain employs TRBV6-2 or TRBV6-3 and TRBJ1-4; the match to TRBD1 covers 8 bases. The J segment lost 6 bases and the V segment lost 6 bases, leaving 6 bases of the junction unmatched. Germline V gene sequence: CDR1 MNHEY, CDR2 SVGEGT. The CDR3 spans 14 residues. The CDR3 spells CASRTGTGYEKLFF. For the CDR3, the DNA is TGTGCCAGCAGAACCGGGACAGGCTATGAAAAACTGTTTTTT.